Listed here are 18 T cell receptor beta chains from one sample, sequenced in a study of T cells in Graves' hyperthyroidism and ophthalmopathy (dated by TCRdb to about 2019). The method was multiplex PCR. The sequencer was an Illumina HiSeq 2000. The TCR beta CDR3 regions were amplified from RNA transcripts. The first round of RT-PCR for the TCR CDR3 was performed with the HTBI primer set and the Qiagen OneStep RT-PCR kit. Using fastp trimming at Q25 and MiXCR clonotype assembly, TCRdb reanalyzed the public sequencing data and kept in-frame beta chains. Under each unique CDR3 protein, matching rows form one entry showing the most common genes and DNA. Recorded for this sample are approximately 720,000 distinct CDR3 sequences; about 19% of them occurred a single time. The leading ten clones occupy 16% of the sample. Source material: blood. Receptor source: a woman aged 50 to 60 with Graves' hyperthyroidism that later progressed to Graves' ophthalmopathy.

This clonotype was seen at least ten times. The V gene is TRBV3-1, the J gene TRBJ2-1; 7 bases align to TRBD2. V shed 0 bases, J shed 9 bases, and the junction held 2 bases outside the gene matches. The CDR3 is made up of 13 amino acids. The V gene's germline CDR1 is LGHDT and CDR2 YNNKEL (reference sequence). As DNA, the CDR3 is TGTGCCAGCAGCCAAGATTGGGGGGGTGAGCAGTTCTTC. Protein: CASSQDWGGEQFF.

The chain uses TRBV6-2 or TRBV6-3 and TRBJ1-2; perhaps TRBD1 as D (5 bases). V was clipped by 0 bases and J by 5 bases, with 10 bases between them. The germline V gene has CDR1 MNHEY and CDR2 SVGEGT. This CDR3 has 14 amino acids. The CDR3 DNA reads TGTGCCAGCAGTTACTCGCCAGAGGGGTATGGCTACACCTTC. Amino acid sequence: CASSYSPEGYGYTF.

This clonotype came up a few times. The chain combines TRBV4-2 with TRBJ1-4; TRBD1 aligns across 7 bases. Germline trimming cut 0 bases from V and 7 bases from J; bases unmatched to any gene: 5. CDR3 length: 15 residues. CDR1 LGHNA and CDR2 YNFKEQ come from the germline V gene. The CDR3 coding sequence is TGTGCCAGCAGCCAAGATTTGGGGACAGCTGAAAAACTGTTTTTT. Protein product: CASSQDLGTAEKLFF.

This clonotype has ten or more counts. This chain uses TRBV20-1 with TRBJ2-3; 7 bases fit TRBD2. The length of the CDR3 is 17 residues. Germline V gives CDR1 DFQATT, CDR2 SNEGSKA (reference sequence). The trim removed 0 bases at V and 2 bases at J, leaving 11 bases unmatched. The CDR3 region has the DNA TGCAGTGCTAGAGATCGAATGTCTGCGGGGGTCACAGATACGCAGTATTTT. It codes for CSARDRMSAGVTDTQYF.

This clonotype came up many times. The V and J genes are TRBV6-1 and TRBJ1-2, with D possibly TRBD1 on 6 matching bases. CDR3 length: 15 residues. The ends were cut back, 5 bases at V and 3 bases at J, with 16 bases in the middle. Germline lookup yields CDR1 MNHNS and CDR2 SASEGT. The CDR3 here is CASSPGQIFHYGYTF. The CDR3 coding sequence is TGTGCCAGCAGTCCAGGACAGATTTTTCACTATGGCTACACCTTC.

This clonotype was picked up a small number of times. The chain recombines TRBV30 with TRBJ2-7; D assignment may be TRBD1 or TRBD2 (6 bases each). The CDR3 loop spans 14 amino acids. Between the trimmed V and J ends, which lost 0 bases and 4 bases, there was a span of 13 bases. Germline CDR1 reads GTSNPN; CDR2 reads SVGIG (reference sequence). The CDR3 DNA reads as TGTGCCTGGAGTGTAGTCGGGGGCCGGTACGAGCAGTACTTC. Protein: CAWSVVGGRYEQYF. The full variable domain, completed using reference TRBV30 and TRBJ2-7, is SQTIHQWPATLVQPVGSPLSLECTVEGTSNPNLYWYRQAAGRGLQLLFYSVGIGQISSEVPQNLSASRPQDRQFILSSKKLLLSDSGFYLCAWSVVGGRYEQYFGPGTRLTVT.

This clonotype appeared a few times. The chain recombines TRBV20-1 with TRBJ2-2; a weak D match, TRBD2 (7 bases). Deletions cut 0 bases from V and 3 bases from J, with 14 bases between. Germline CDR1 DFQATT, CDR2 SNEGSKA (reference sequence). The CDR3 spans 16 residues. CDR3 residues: CSAREGGGHDTGELFF. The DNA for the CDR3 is TGCAGTGCTAGAGAAGGCGGGGGCCACGACACCGGGGAGCTGTTTTTT.

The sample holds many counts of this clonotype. The CDR3 sequence: CASSLDIGGNQPQHF. The DNA of the CDR3 is TGTGCCAGCAGCTTAGATATTGGGGGTAATCAGCCCCAGCATTTT. The rearrangement joins TRBV11-2 to TRBJ1-5, with a weak D call TRBD1 (5 bases). Germline CDR1 and CDR2: SGHAT and FQNNGV. This CDR3 contains 15 residues. V was pared by 0 bases and J by 4 bases, with 10 bases between.

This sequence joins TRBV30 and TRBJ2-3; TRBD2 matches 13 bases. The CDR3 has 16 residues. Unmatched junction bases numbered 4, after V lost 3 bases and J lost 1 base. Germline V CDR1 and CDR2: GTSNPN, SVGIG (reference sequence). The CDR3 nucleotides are TGTGCCTGGAGGGCACTAGCGGGGGGGCGCACAGATACGCAGTATTTT. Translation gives CAWRALAGGRTDTQYF.

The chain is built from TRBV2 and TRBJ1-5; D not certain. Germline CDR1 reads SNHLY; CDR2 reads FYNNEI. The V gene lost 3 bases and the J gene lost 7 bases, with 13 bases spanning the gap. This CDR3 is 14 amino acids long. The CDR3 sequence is CASSDPVGRQPQHF. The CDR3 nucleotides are TGTGCCAGCAGTGATCCTGTGGGGAGGCAGCCCCAGCATTTT.

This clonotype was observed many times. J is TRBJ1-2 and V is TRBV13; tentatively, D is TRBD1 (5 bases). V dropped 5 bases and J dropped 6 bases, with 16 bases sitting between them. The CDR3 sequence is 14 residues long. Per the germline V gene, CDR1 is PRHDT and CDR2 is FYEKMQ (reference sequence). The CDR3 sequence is CASSPQGAANGYTF. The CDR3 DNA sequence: TGTGCCAGCAGCCCCCAGGGCGCGGCGAATGGCTACACCTTC.

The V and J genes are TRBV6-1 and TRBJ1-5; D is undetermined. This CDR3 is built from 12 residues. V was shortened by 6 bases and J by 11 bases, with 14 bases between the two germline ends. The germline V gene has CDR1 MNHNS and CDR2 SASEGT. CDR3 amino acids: CASSRPGSAQHF. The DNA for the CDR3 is TGTGCCAGCAGCAGACCGGGATCGGCCCAGCATTTT.

In nucleotides, the CDR3 is TGTGCCAGCAGTTACGGCAGATCCAGAGATACGCAGTATTTT. Translating it yields CASSYGRSRDTQYF. The chain employs TRBV6-5 and TRBJ2-3; no reliable D call. This CDR3 spans 14 amino acids. Looked up from germline, CDR1 is MNHEY and CDR2 is SVGAGI. Trimming removed 2 bases from V and 5 bases from J, with 11 bases in between.

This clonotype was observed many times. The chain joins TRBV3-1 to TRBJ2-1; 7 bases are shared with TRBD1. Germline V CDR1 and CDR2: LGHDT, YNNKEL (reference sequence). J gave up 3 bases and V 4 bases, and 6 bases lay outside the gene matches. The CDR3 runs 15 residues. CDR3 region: CASSPSTGVYNEQFF. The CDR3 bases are TGTGCCAGCAGCCCCTCAACAGGGGTCTACAATGAGCAGTTCTTC.

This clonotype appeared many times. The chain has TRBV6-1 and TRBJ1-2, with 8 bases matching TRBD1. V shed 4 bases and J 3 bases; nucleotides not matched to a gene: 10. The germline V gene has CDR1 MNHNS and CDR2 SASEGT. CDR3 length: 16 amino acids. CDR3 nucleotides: TGTGCCAGCAGTGTAATTTTTGGACAGGGCCACTATGGCTACACCTTC. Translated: CASSVIFGQGHYGYTF.

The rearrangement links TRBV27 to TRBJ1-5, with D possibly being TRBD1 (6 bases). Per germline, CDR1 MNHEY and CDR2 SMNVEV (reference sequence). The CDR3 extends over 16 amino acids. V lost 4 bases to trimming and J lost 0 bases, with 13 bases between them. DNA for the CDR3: TGTGCCAGCAGTTCCACAGGGCTCTATAGCAATCAGCCCCAGCATTTT. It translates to CASSSTGLYSNQPQHF.

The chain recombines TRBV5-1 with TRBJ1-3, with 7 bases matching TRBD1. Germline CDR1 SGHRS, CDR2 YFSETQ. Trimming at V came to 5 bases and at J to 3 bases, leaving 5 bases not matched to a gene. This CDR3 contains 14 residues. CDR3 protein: CASRSTGRGNTIYF. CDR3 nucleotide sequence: TGCGCCAGCAGGTCGACAGGGCGTGGAAACACCATATATTTT. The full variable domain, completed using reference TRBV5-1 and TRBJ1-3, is KAGVTQTPRYLIKTRGQQVTLSCSPISGHRSVSWYQQTPGQGLQFLFEYFSETQRNKGNFPGRFSGRQFSNSRSEMNVSTLELGDSALYLCASRSTGRGNTIYFGEGSWLTVV.

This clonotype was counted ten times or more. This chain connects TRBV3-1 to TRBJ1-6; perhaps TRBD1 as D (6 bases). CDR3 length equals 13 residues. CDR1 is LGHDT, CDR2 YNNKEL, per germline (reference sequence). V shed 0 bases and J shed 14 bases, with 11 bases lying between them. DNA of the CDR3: TGTGCCAGCAGCCAAGAGGGGACACTGTCCCTCCACTTT. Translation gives CASSQEGTLSLHF.